What follows are 19 T cell receptor beta chains derived from one specimen sequenced in a study of T cell responses to AZD1222 COVID-19 vaccine. Clones were sequenced by immunoSEQ multiplex PCR, and TCRdb holds only the in-frame ones, with some missing. The repertoire holds more than 150,000 clones, 92% seen once, with 1% to 1.5% in the top ten. Sequences were derived from peripheral blood, sampled 28 days after the second AZD1222 dose. The receptors originated from an adult who received the AZD1222 COVID-19 vaccine.

This sequence joins TRBV11-1 and TRBJ2-7; D unclear. V was clipped by 5 bases and J by 6 bases, with 20 bases between them. The CDR3 is made up of 15 amino acids. Per germline, CDR1 SGHAT and CDR2 FQDESV (reference sequence). CDR3 in amino acids: CASSLITPARAEQYF. The DNA for the CDR3 is TGTGCCAGCAGCCTCATTACCCCCGCTAGAGCCGAGCAGTACTTC.

Only one count was recorded for this clone. The chain has TRBV24-1 and TRBJ2-1, with TRBD1 identical over 12 bases. The CDR3 is 16 amino acids. Trimming removed 6 bases from V and 5 bases from J; junction bases left unmatched: 7. Germline values: CDR1 KGHDR, CDR2 SFDVKD. In nucleotides, the CDR3 is TGTGCCACCAGTCGCTCCGGGACAGGGGGCAACAATGAGCAGTTCTTC. Amino acids: CATSRSGTGGNNEQFF.

This clone has only one observation. The V gene is TRBV30, the J gene TRBJ1-2; D is possibly TRBD1 (5 bases). The length of the CDR3 is 14 residues. V gave up 1 base and J gave up 1 base, with 10 bases separating them. The germline V gene encodes CDR1 GTSNPN and CDR2 SVGIG (reference sequence). The CDR3 spells CAWSATGGNYGYTF. CDR3 nucleotides: TGTGCCTGGAGTGCGACCGGGGGTAACTATGGCTACACCTTC.

V is TRBV4-3 and J is TRBJ1-4, with 12 positions matching TRBD1. This CDR3 spans 16 amino acids. The ends lost 4 bases at V and 6 bases at J; junction bases unmatched: 6. Germline lookup yields CDR1 LGHNA and CDR2 YSLEER. This CDR3 reads CASSPGDRGRYEKLFF. The CDR3 DNA follows: TGCGCCAGCAGCCCTGGGGACAGGGGGCGTTATGAAAAACTGTTTTTT.

This rearrangement joins TRBV18 to TRBJ1-1; D is perhaps TRBD1 (5 bases). V lost 2 bases, J lost 0 bases, and 13 bases lay in between. This CDR3 has 16 amino acids. Germline V lookup: CDR1 KGHSH, CDR2 LQKENI. The CDR3 nucleotides are TGTGCCAGCTCACCATCGAGGACACTCATGAACACTGAAGCTTTCTTT. Protein sequence: CASSPSRTLMNTEAFF. The full variable domain, completed using reference TRBV18 and TRBJ1-1, is NAGVMQNPRHLVRRRGQEARLRCSPMKGHSHVYWYRQLPEEGLKFMVYLQKENIIDESGMPKERFSAEFPKEGPSILRIQQVVRGDSAAYFCASSPSRTLMNTEAFFGQGTRLTVV.

This chain connects TRBV10-3 to TRBJ2-6; the D is unclear. The germline gives CDR1 ENHRY, CDR2 SYGVKD. The CDR3 contains 14 residues. V was trimmed by 10 bases and J by 1 base, leaving 11 bases between them. The CDR3 DNA reads TGTGCCACCGAAACCCCGTCTGGGGCCAACGTCCTGACTTTC. Translated, it gives CATETPSGANVLTF.

The gene calls are TRBV24-1 and TRBJ2-1, with unresolved D. Trimming left V 1 base short and J 5 bases short, with 5 bases between. The germline gives CDR1 KGHDR, CDR2 SFDVKD. The CDR3 runs to 13 residues. CDR3 sequence (DNA): TGTGCCACCAGTGATTTCCCCGACAATGAGCAGTTCTTC. Translated, it gives CATSDFPDNEQFF.

V is TRBV11-2 and J is TRBJ2-7, with D tentatively TRBD1 or TRBD2 (5 bases each). The CDR3 has 16 amino acids. CDR1 and CDR2 from the germline V gene are SGHAT and FQNNGV. V lost 1 base to trimming and J lost 3 bases, with 16 bases between them. CDR3 coding DNA: TGTGCCAGCAGCTTAGTTGGGGGTGGCGGAAACTACGAGCAGTACTTC. It codes for CASSLVGGGGNYEQYF.

The chain is built from TRBV27 and TRBJ1-2, with a tentative D call TRBD1 (6 bases). The germline gives CDR1 MNHEY, CDR2 SMNVEV (reference sequence). CDR3 size: 15 residues. The V end was cut by 6 bases, the J end by 3 bases, with 17 bases between. DNA for the CDR3: TGTGCCAGCAGATGCTGGGAGGGGGGCGACTATGGCTACACCTTC. Translated: CASRCWEGGDYGYTF.

This chain uses TRBV9 with TRBJ1-2, with unresolved D. V lost 0 bases, J lost 8 bases, and 17 bases lay in between. The germline V gene has CDR1 SGDLS and CDR2 YYNGEE. The CDR3 sequence is 15 residues long. The CDR3 DNA reads TGTGCCAGCAGCGTAGGGGCAAGCAGCGCCATGGGCTACACCTTC. Its translation: CASSVGASSAMGYTF.

J is TRBJ2-7 and V is TRBV5-6; D may be TRBD1 or TRBD2 (5 bases each). The CDR3 is made up of 11 amino acids. CDR1 is SGHDT, CDR2 YYEEEE, per germline. Trimming pared 5 bases from V and 8 bases from J, leaving 11 bases between. The CDR3 loop is CASRKGPKQYF. DNA of the CDR3: TGTGCCAGCAGGAAGGGACCTAAGCAGTACTTC.

The V and J genes are TRBV2 and TRBJ1-6, with 9 bases aligning to TRBD1. The CDR3 has 13 residues. Germline V lookup: CDR1 SNHLY, CDR2 FYNNEI. V lost 7 bases to trimming and J lost 9 bases; unmatched junction nucleotides: 4. This CDR3 is CASKLTGGSPLHF. The CDR3 DNA reads as TGTGCCAGCAAATTGACAGGGGGTTCACCCCTCCACTTT. The full variable domain, with the rest looked up from reference TRBV2 and TRBJ1-6, is EPEVTQTPSHQVTQMGQEVILRCVPISNHLYFYWYRQILGQKVEFLVSFYNNEISEKSEIFDDQFSVERPDGSNFTLKIRSTKLEDSAMYFCASKLTGGSPLHFGNGTRLTVT.

The chain links TRBV19 to TRBJ1-1, with TRBD1 matching 9 bases. From germline, CDR1 is LNHDA and CDR2 SQIVND (reference sequence). This CDR3 contains 15 residues. V lost 9 bases, J lost 7 bases, and 15 bases stayed unmatched. The CDR3 loop reads CASISPGTGSSEAFF. The CDR3 DNA sequence: TGTGCCAGCATCAGTCCCGGGACAGGGAGTAGTGAAGCTTTCTTT.

The gene calls are TRBV5-5 and TRBJ2-3, with D tentatively TRBD1 (5 bases). Trimming pared 1 base from V and 1 base from J, leaving 13 bases between. CDR3 size: 16 residues. The germline CDR1 and CDR2 sequences are SGHKS and YYEKEE (reference sequence). CDR3 in DNA: TGTGCCAGCAGCTTGAGGGGCGGAATGGGCACAGATACGCAGTATTTT. Translating gives CASSLRGGMGTDTQYF.

The V and J genes are TRBV3-1 (or the pseudogene TRBV3-2) and TRBJ1-5; D is undetermined. Germline V gene sequence: CDR1 LGHDT, CDR2 YNNKEL (reference sequence). The V end lost 4 bases, the J end lost 0 bases, and 10 bases lay between the germline ends. This CDR3 is 15 amino acids long. The CDR3 protein is CASSPAGYSNQPQHF. DNA of the CDR3: TGTGCCAGCAGCCCGGCGGGATATAGCAATCAGCCCCAGCATTTT.

This clone was recorded once. This chain uses TRBV7-2 with TRBJ2-5; 8 nucleotides align to TRBD1. J lost 5 bases, V lost 2 bases, and 7 bases had no gene match. Germline CDR1 is SGHTA and CDR2 is FQGNSA. The CDR3 spans 15 residues. This chain's CDR3 is CASSLNVGQVETQYF. The CDR3 coding sequence is TGTGCCAGCAGCTTAAATGTGGGACAGGTCGAGACCCAGTACTTC.

This chain links TRBV30 with TRBJ1-4; TRBD1 aligns across 11 bases. The germline V gene encodes CDR1 GTSNPN and CDR2 SVGIG (reference sequence). With 5 bases clipped from V and 8 bases from J, the junction kept 4 bases outside the gene matches. The CDR3 consists of 13 residues. The CDR3 protein is CAWGRDRGEKLFF. The CDR3 nucleotides are TGTGCCTGGGGGAGGGACAGGGGGGAAAAACTGTTTTTT.

The V and J genes are TRBV3-1 (or the pseudogene TRBV3-2) and TRBJ1-2; D remains ambiguous. Germline-derived CDR1 and CDR2 are LGHDT and YNNKEL (reference sequence). There are 13 residues in the CDR3. V was cut by 5 bases and J by 4 bases, with 11 bases left in between. The CDR3 DNA reads TGTGCCAGCAGCTCGGACCCCTCCTATGGCTACACCTTC. Residues: CASSSDPSYGYTF.

CDR3 in amino acids: CASSTGQGHYGYTF. The CDR3 DNA sequence: TGTGCCAGCAGTACGGGACAGGGCCACTATGGCTACACCTTC. The V gene is TRBV6-6, the J gene TRBJ1-2, with TRBD1 matching 9 bases. This CDR3 region has 14 residues. V lost 5 bases and J lost 3; bases outside the gene matches: 4. CDR1 MNHNY and CDR2 SVGAGI come from the germline V gene (reference sequence).